Detailed here is one TCR beta chain. Its antigen is unknown. Germline V gene sequence: CDR1 LNHNV, CDR2 YYDKDF (reference sequence). V shed 2 bases and J shed 5 bases, with 15 bases lying between them. The CDR3 length is 15 residues. This entry comes from a study of regulatory T cells in long-lasting Graves disease. Broader study findings: Analysis covered peripheral blood alone, not thyroid tissue.

Building of the TCR beta libraries involved iRepertoire HTBI primers and Arm-PCR of CDR3 regions. Authors' processing steps: Identification yielded some 60 TRBV and under 15 TRBJ segments across samples. TCRdb recomputed calls from the multiplex PCR reads with MiXCR, one row per CDR3 protein. The V and J calls and clone size come from TCRdb's table, not from the authors' own analysis. This table holds roughly 300,000 distinct CDR3 sequences, roughly a fifth found once. Sample time point: persistent/refractory GD, antithyroid drugs over 5 years with positive TRAb. From RNA extracted from PBMCs, the TCR library was made.

The sequence derives from a female donor with Graves disease. The chain combines TRBV15 with TRBJ1-1; tentatively, D is TRBD1 (5 bases). This sample comprised peripheral blood mononuclear cells (PBMCs), obtained when the disease was refractory, from a patient treated with antithyroid drugs. This CDR3 reads CATSRSLGGGTEAFF. The CDR3 DNA is TGTGCCACCAGCAGATCCTTGGGGGGAGGGACTGAAGCTTTCTTT.